This passage covers 29 T cell receptor beta chains from one sample sequenced in a study of OX40 agonist ivuxolimab in advanced cancers. Assay used: immunoSEQ multiplex PCR; TCRdb lists only in-frame clones, some missing. The sample contains 70,000 or so clones, 86% of which appear only once. Sequenced material: CD4+ or CD8+ T cells sorted from blood, taken in a trial of the OX40 agonist ivuxolimab. Receptor source: an adult with an advanced solid tumor such as melanoma, head and neck, liver or kidney cancer.

This clone was counted only a few times. CDR3 residues: CASSGDRSGEKLFF. The CDR3 DNA reads as TGTGCCAGCAGCGGGGACAGATCCGGTGAAAAACTGTTTTTT. The chain couples TRBV7-9 to TRBJ1-4; 7 bases map to TRBD1. V lost 5 bases to trimming and J lost 7 bases; unmatched junction nucleotides: 7. CDR1 SEHNR and CDR2 FQNEAQ come from the germline V gene (reference sequence). The CDR3 runs 14 residues.

The chain employs TRBV28 and TRBJ1-2, with a possible D match to TRBD1 (5 bases). Deletions cut 8 bases from V and 2 bases from J, with 21 bases between. Per germline, CDR1 MDHEN and CDR2 SYDVKM. The CDR3 contains 16 residues. Written as DNA, the CDR3 is TGTGCCAGCCGACGACAGACCCTATTTAGAAACTATGGCTACACCTTC. Translated, it gives CASRRQTLFRNYGYTF.

The chain employs TRBV7-8 and TRBJ2-7; the D is unclear. Germline CDR1 and CDR2: SGHVS and FQNEAQ. This CDR3 region has 13 residues. Trimming cost V 6 bases and J 3 bases, with 12 bases left between them. This CDR3 is CASRKYDGYEQYF. The CDR3 DNA sequence: TGTGCCAGCAGAAAATATGACGGCTACGAGCAGTACTTC.

The chain employs TRBV7-9 and TRBJ1-3, with D hard to call. Germline lookup yields CDR1 SEHNR and CDR2 FQNEAQ (reference sequence). This CDR3 has 14 residues. V was trimmed by 3 bases and J by 6 bases, leaving 12 bases between them. CDR3 nucleotide sequence: TGTGCCAGCAGCTTCCCTACTCTGGAAAACACCATATATTTT. Translation: CASSFPTLENTIYF.

With regard to this clone: A junction end diverges from the germline sequence, so it may reflect a read error. The V and J genes are TRBV7-7 and TRBJ2-5; D remains ambiguous. CDR1 SSHAT and CDR2 FNYEAQ come from the germline V gene (reference sequence). The CDR3 runs 12 residues. Here the CDR3 reads CASSLIGETQYF. Here the CDR3 DNA reads TGTGCTAGCAGCCTCATCGGGGAGACCCAGTACTTC.

Only one count was recorded for this clone. The chain combines TRBV7-9 with TRBJ2-1; TRBD2 aligns across 10 bases. The germline CDR1 and CDR2 sequences are SEHNR and FQNEAQ (reference sequence). The CDR3 has 17 amino acids. V lost 2 bases, J lost 6 bases, and 10 bases stayed unmatched. As DNA, the CDR3 is TGTGCCAGCAGCTTAAGTCGGGGCCTAGCGGGAGTCAATGAGCAGTTCTTC. It encodes CASSLSRGLAGVNEQFF.

This clone was counted a few times. V and J are TRBV4-3 and TRBJ1-1; D uncertain. Trimming took 0 bases from V and 2 from J, leaving 7 bases between them. This CDR3 is 14 amino acids long. Germline values: CDR1 LGHNA, CDR2 YSLEER. The CDR3 sequence is CASSQDTVNTEAFF. CDR3 DNA: TGCGCCAGCAGCCAAGATACCGTCAACACTGAAGCTTTCTTT.

The rearrangement links TRBV5-5 to TRBJ1-3; D not certain. Looked up from germline, CDR1 is SGHKS and CDR2 is YYEKEE (reference sequence). The CDR3 sequence is 14 residues long. V was cut by 3 bases and J by 7 bases, with 14 bases left in between. DNA of the CDR3: TGTGCCAGCAGCTCGCTCGACGCGCGGAACACCATATATTTT. It yields the protein CASSSLDARNTIYF.

The chain employs TRBV5-1 and TRBJ2-3; unclear D gene. Trimming removed 1 base from V and 2 bases from J, with 11 bases in between. The CDR3 totals 15 residues. Germline CDR1 reads SGHRS; CDR2 reads YFSETQ. The CDR3 nucleotides read TGCGCCAGCAGCTTGTTCGGACGGCACACAGATACGCAGTATTTT. It is translated as CASSLFGRHTDTQYF.

This chain connects TRBV27 to TRBJ2-6; D is unresolved. The V gene's germline CDR1 is MNHEY and CDR2 SMNVEV (reference sequence). With 2 bases removed from V and 0 bases from J, the gap between germline ends came to 8 bases. This CDR3 contains 16 residues. In nucleotides, the CDR3 is TGTGCCAGCAGTTTAGCCAGCAGCTCTGGGGCCAACGTCCTGACTTTC. It specifies CASSLASSSGANVLTF.

The chain links TRBV6-5 to TRBJ1-1; maybe TRBD1 (5 bases). The germline V gene encodes CDR1 MNHEY and CDR2 SVGAGI. Trimming pared 5 bases from V and 5 bases from J, leaving 9 bases between. The CDR3 is made up of 12 amino acids. CDR3 DNA: TGTGCCAGCAGTGAGGGACGGACTGAAGCTTTCTTT. Its protein product is CASSEGRTEAFF.

The genes are TRBV9 and TRBJ1-1; a possible D gene is TRBD1 (5 bases). This CDR3 comprises 14 residues. V dropped 5 bases and J dropped 0 bases, with 11 bases sitting between them. In germline, CDR1 is SGDLS, CDR2 YYNGEE. Here the CDR3 reads CASRRGDLNTEAFF. As DNA, the CDR3 is TGTGCCAGCAGAAGAGGGGATTTGAACACTGAAGCTTTCTTT.

The J gene is TRBJ1-1, the V gene TRBV19; D is uncertain. CDR1 and CDR2 from the germline V gene are LNHDA and SQIVND (reference sequence). Trimming took 2 bases from V and 7 from J, leaving 5 bases between them. This CDR3 has 11 residues. This CDR3 reads CASSIYDEAFF. CDR3 sequence (DNA): TGTGCCAGTAGTATATACGATGAAGCTTTCTTT.

The rearrangement joins TRBV7-9 to TRBJ2-7; D is undetermined. V lost 1 base and J lost 5, with 0 bases in between. The V gene's germline CDR1 is SEHNR and CDR2 FQNEAQ (reference sequence). There are 10 residues in the CDR3. CDR3 amino acids: CASSLDEQYF. DNA of the CDR3: TGTGCCAGCAGCTTAGACGAGCAGTACTTC.

The chain employs TRBV6-1 and TRBJ2-7; the match to TRBD1 covers 8 bases. This CDR3 has 14 amino acids. V lost 4 bases to trimming and J lost 1 base; unmatched junction nucleotides: 3. In germline, CDR1 is MNHNS, CDR2 SASEGT. This chain's CDR3 is CASSVRDRSYEQYF. As DNA, the CDR3 is TGTGCCAGCAGTGTCCGGGACAGGTCCTACGAGCAGTACTTC.

This chain joins TRBV6-1 and TRBJ2-2; D uncertain. CDR1 is MNHNS and CDR2 is SASEGT in the germline V gene. CDR3 length: 16 amino acids. V was trimmed by 2 bases and J by 4 bases, leaving 14 bases between them. The CDR3 loop is CASSERSALGTGELFF. Written as DNA, the CDR3 is TGTGCCAGCAGTGAACGGTCCGCCTTGGGCACCGGGGAGCTGTTTTTT.

CDR3 sequence: CASSHTSGKYNEQFF. The CDR3, as DNA: TGTGCCAGCAGTCACACTAGCGGGAAGTACAATGAGCAGTTCTTC. The rearrangement uses TRBV6-6 and TRBJ2-1; 10 bases align to TRBD2. CDR1 and CDR2 from the germline V gene are MNHNY and SVGAGI (reference sequence). V gave up 5 bases and J gave up 4 bases; unmatched junction bases: 5. The CDR3 has 15 residues.

Only one count was recorded for this clone. CDR3 loop: CASSLPGGYEQYF. CDR3 sequence (DNA): TGCGCCAGCAGCTTGCCAGGGGGGTACGAGCAGTACTTC. J is TRBJ2-7 and V is TRBV5-1, with a possible D match to TRBD1 (7 bases). CDR1 and CDR2 (germline): SGHRS, YFSETQ. This CDR3 is 13 amino acids long. Trimming left V 1 base short and J 4 bases short, with 9 bases between.

The rearrangement uses TRBV6-6 and TRBJ2-7; weak D call: TRBD1 (6 bases). V was shortened by 6 bases and J by 1 base, with 13 bases between the two germline ends. The CDR3 loop spans 14 amino acids. Per germline, CDR1 MNHNY and CDR2 SVGAGI (reference sequence). CDR3 in amino acids: CASSLTGQSYEQYF. CDR3 DNA: TGTGCCAGCAGCCTTACGGGACAATCCTACGAGCAGTACTTC.

The chain recombines TRBV28 with TRBJ1-1; perhaps TRBD1 as D (6 bases). Trimming took off 2 bases at V and 5 bases at J, with 12 bases between the two ends. This CDR3 contains 14 residues. Germline assignment: CDR1 MDHEN and CDR2 SYDVKM. This chain's CDR3 is CASSLHRVGTEAFF. The CDR3 DNA reads as TGTGCCAGCAGTTTACACAGGGTTGGGACTGAAGCTTTCTTT.

The chain combines TRBV5-1 with TRBJ2-5; the match to TRBD2 covers 11 bases. The CDR3 extends over 16 amino acids. Germline V lookup: CDR1 SGHRS, CDR2 YFSETQ. Trimming took 0 bases from V and 4 from J; bases not matched to a gene: 5. The CDR3 sequence is CASSLGIAGGVETQYF. In nucleotides, the CDR3 is TGCGCCAGCAGCTTGGGAATAGCGGGAGGGGTAGAGACCCAGTACTTC.

This chain joins TRBV5-1 and TRBJ1-6; no definite D call. CDR3 size: 13 residues. V lost 0 bases to trimming and J lost 10 bases, with 8 bases between them. In germline, CDR1 is SGHRS, CDR2 YFSETQ. The CDR3 DNA reads as TGCGCCAGCAGCTTGGATACCGGATCACCCCTCCACTTT. Translating it yields CASSLDTGSPLHF.

The chain links TRBV6-5 to TRBJ2-7; no firm D call. The CDR3 covers 11 residues. Germline loops: CDR1 MNHEY, CDR2 SVGAGI. V was cut by 6 bases and J by 5 bases, with 8 bases left in between. The CDR3 DNA sequence: TGTGCCAGCAGCCGACTTCACGAGCAGTACTTC. It is translated as CASSRLHEQYF.

The rearrangement joins TRBV5-1 to TRBJ1-5; 9 bases line up with TRBD1. Germline lookup yields CDR1 SGHRS and CDR2 YFSETQ. Trimming removed 4 bases from V and 11 bases from J; junction bases left unmatched: 13. The CDR3 runs 15 residues. The CDR3 here is CASSPGGQGFQAQHF. The CDR3 DNA follows: TGCGCCAGCAGCCCAGGGGGACAGGGTTTTCAAGCCCAGCATTTT.

The J gene is TRBJ2-6, the V gene TRBV7-9; 8 nucleotides align to TRBD1. The length of the CDR3 is 16 residues. Trimming at V came to 5 bases and at J to 2 bases, leaving 5 bases not matched to a gene. Germline lookup yields CDR1 SEHNR and CDR2 FQNEAQ (reference sequence). This CDR3 is CASSEPGGAGANVLTF. The CDR3 DNA reads TGTGCCAGCAGCGAACCAGGGGGCGCTGGGGCCAACGTCCTGACTTTC.

This clone was recorded once. V usage is TRBV30 and J usage is TRBJ1-2; TRBD1 aligns across 9 bases. CDR1 and CDR2 from the germline V gene are GTSNPN and SVGIG (reference sequence). The CDR3 spans 12 residues. Germline trimming cut 3 bases from V and 8 bases from J; bases unmatched to any gene: 4. The CDR3 region has the DNA TGTGCCTGGAGAACAGGGGGCTACGGCTACACCTTC. Its protein product is CAWRTGGYGYTF.

This sequence joins TRBV9 and TRBJ1-1; 9 nucleotides align to TRBD1. This CDR3 is built from 15 residues. Unmatched junction bases numbered 4, after V lost 4 bases and J lost 0 bases. Germline V CDR1 and CDR2: SGDLS, YYNGEE. CDR3 DNA sequence: TGTGCCAGCAGCTTCGGGACAGGGTTGAACACTGAAGCTTTCTTT. Its protein is CASSFGTGLNTEAFF. The full variable domain, with the rest looked up from reference TRBV9 and TRBJ1-1, is DSGVTQTPKHLITATGQRVTLRCSPRSGDLSVYWYQQSLDQGLQFLIQYYNGEERAKGNILERFSAQQFPDLHSELNLSSLELGDSALYFCASSFGTGLNTEAFFGQGTRLTVV.

The genes are TRBV28 and TRBJ1-3; D is undetermined. The CDR3 consists of 15 residues. The germline CDR1 and CDR2 sequences are MDHEN and SYDVKM. V lost 3 bases and J 1 base, leaving 10 bases between the germline ends. The CDR3 sequence is CASSFLGQSGNTIYF. The CDR3 coding sequence is TGTGCCAGCAGTTTTCTAGGGCAGTCTGGAAACACCATATATTTT.

CDR3 sequence reads: CASSYSGGQYNEQFF. In nucleotides, the CDR3 is TGTGCCAGCAGTTACTCAGGGGGACAATACAATGAGCAGTTCTTC. The chain recombines TRBV6-6 with TRBJ2-1; D possibly corresponds to TRBD1 (6 bases). V was pared by 0 bases and J by 4 bases, with 10 bases between. There are 15 residues in the CDR3. CDR1 is MNHNY, CDR2 SVGAGI, per germline (reference sequence).